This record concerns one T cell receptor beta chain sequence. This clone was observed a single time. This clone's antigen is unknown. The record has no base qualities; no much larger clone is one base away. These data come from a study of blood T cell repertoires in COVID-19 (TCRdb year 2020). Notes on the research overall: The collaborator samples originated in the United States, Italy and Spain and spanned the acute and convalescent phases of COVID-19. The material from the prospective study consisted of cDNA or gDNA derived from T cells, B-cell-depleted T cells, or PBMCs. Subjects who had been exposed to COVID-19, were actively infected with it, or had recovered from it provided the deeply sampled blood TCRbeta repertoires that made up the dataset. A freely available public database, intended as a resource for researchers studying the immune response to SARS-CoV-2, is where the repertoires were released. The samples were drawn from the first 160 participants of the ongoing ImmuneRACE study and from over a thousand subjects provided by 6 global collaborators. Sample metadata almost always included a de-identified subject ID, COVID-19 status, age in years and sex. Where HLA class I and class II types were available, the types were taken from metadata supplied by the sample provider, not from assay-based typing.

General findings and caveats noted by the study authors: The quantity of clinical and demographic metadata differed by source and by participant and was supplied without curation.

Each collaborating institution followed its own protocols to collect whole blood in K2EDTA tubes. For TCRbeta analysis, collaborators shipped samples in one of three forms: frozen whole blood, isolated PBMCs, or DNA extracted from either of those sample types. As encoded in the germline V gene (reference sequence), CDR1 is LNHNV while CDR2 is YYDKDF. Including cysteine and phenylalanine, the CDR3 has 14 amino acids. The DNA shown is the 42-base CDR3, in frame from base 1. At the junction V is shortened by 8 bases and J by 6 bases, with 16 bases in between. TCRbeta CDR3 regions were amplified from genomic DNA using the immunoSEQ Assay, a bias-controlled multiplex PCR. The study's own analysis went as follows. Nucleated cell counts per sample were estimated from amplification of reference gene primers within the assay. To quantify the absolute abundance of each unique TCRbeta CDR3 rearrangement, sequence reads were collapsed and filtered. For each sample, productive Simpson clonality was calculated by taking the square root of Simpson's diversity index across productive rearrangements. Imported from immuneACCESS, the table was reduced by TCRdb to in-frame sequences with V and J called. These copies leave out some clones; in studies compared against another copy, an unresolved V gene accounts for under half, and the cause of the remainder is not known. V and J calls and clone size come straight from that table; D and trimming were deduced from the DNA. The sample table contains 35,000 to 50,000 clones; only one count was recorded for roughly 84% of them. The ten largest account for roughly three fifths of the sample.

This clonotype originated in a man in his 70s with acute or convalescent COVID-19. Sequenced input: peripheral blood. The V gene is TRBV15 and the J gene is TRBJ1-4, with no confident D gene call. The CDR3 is CATGFGLSDEKLFF. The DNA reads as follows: TGTGCCACCGGTTTCGGTTTATCGGATGAAAAACTGTTTTTT.